This T cell receptor beta chain was captured by sequencing in a study of cytomegalovirus exposure and HLA in healthy donors. Remarks on this clone: Antigen specificity is unknown.

Regarding the study as a whole: Highest at DRB1 and lowest at HLA-C, TCR association rates differed among HLA loci in a later analysis. The study labeled around 160 TCR beta chains cytomegalovirus-associated.

Use of 60 Vbeta and 13 Jbeta primers characterized the PCR. TCRdb keeps only in-frame clones here, not all; method: immunoSEQ multiplex PCR. The sample gives 150,000 to 200,000 clones, roughly 75% of which show up once; 11% is in the top ten. Nominal health characterized the donors when sampled, though unrecorded immune exposures were likely. The V and J ends lost 6 bases and 7 bases, in that order; junction bases with no gene match: 20. This CDR3 spans 18 amino acids. Germline V gives CDR1 SGHTA, CDR2 FQGTGA. Material: PBMCs. This clonotype was sampled from a man younger than 35 in good health and CMV-seropositive. This chain uses TRBV7-3 with TRBJ2-1; TRBD2 agrees at 8 bases. CDR3 amino acids: CASSLTRPGSGIPNEQFF. In nucleotides, the CDR3 is TGTGCCAGCAGTCTCACTCGTCCGGGTAGCGGGATCCCTAATGAGCAGTTCTTC.